The 19 T cell receptor beta chains below were found in one sample sequenced in a study of T cell responses to AZD1222 COVID-19 vaccine. Sequencing used immunoSEQ multiplex PCR; TCRdb keeps in-frame clones, though not all of them. This table has some 150,000 clones, approximately 90% appearing once. The sequenced sample was peripheral blood, obtained 28 days after the second dose of the MenACWY control vaccine. The source of these receptors is an adult who received the MenACWY meningococcal vaccine as a control.

The chain combines TRBV2 with TRBJ1-1; D unclear. V gave up 6 bases and J gave up 6 bases, with 14 bases separating them. The CDR3 sequence is 13 residues long. The germline V gene has CDR1 SNHLY and CDR2 FYNNEI. The CDR3 nucleotides read TGTGCCAGCAGCCCCCTTGGAGAAGCTGAAGCTTTCTTT. It specifies CASSPLGEAEAFF.

This clone was seen only once. The chain combines TRBV25-1 with TRBJ1-1; D call uncertain. CDR1 is MGHDK and CDR2 is SYGVNS in the germline V gene. V lost 6 bases and J 4 bases, leaving 9 bases between the germline ends. The CDR3 extends over 12 amino acids. The CDR3 DNA reads as TGTGCCAGCAGGGGGATTGGCACTGAAGCTTTCTTT. Amino acid sequence: CASRGIGTEAFF.

The genes are TRBV2 and TRBJ1-4; perhaps TRBD1 as D (5 bases). The CDR3 runs 12 residues. Per the germline V gene, CDR1 is SNHLY and CDR2 is FYNNEI. Trimming left V 6 bases short and J 12 bases short, with 14 bases between. DNA for the CDR3: TGTGCCAGCAGCGAAAGGGGACGGGAACTGTTTTTT. Encoded protein: CASSERGRELFF.

The chain couples TRBV5-4 to TRBJ2-1; no reliable D call. The CDR3 has 12 amino acids. Germline V gene lookup returns CDR1 SGHNT and CDR2 YYREEE (reference sequence). Trimming pared 1 base from V and 7 bases from J, leaving 6 bases between. The CDR3 is CASSLRINEQFF. The CDR3 DNA follows: TGTGCCAGCAGCTTGAGGATTAATGAGCAGTTCTTC.

This clone was counted a single time. This rearrangement joins TRBV28 to TRBJ2-1, with 12 bases aligning to TRBD2. The CDR3 totals 16 residues. The germline V gene encodes CDR1 MDHEN and CDR2 SYDVKM. J was trimmed by 7 bases and V by 4 bases; bases with no gene match: 8. CDR3 protein: CASSYPSGRALNEQFF. DNA for the CDR3: TGTGCCAGCAGTTACCCTAGCGGGAGGGCCTTGAATGAGCAGTTCTTC.

The gene calls are TRBV4-3 and TRBJ2-7, with D maybe TRBD2 (5 bases). This CDR3 is built from 14 residues. Germline V gene data show CDR1 as LGHNA and CDR2 as YSLEER. Trimming took 2 bases from V and 0 from J, leaving 8 bases between them. The CDR3 DNA follows: TGCGCCAGCAGCCAACTACTAGACTCCTACGAGCAGTACTTC. This sequence encodes CASSQLLDSYEQYF.

The rearrangement uses TRBV7-2 and TRBJ2-7, with D possibly TRBD1 on 6 matching bases. V gave up 3 bases and J gave up 3 bases, with 9 bases separating them. The CDR3 is 13 amino acids. CDR1 is SGHTA, CDR2 FQGNSA, per germline. This CDR3 reads CASSLEQGYEQYF. CDR3 nucleotide sequence: TGTGCCAGCAGCTTGGAACAGGGCTACGAGCAGTACTTC.

Here the CDR3 reads CASSPSTGEPNSPLHF. The CDR3 DNA is TGTGCCAGCTCACCAAGCACAGGGGAACCCAATTCACCCCTCCACTTT. The chain employs TRBV18 and TRBJ1-6, with 7 nucleotides matching TRBD1. Germline trimming cut 2 bases from V and 7 bases from J; bases unmatched to any gene: 8. This CDR3 has 16 residues. CDR1 KGHSH and CDR2 LQKENI come from the germline V gene.

The chain carries TRBV19 and TRBJ1-2; no clear D gene. The CDR3 runs to 13 residues. Germline lookup yields CDR1 LNHDA and CDR2 SQIVND (reference sequence). Trimming took off 5 bases at V and 4 bases at J, with 11 bases between the two ends. The chain's CDR3 is CASSHLLGYGYTF. CDR3 nucleotide sequence: TGTGCCAGTAGTCACCTCCTGGGCTATGGCTACACCTTC.

The chain carries TRBV4-1 and TRBJ2-1, with TRBD2 matching 13 bases. V was pared by 4 bases and J by 3 bases, with 15 bases of the junction left unmatched. Germline CDR1 and CDR2: MGHRA and YSYEKL. The CDR3 spans 20 residues. As DNA, the CDR3 is TGCGCCAGCAGCCCGGCTGGGACTAGCGGGATTAAGGCCAGCTACAATGAGCAGTTCTTC. The encoded protein is CASSPAGTSGIKASYNEQFF.

This clone has only one observation. This sequence joins TRBV18 and TRBJ1-3; D remains unclear. Trimming cost V 4 bases and J 0 bases, with 7 bases left between them. The germline gives CDR1 KGHSH, CDR2 LQKENI. The CDR3 runs 14 residues. This CDR3 reads CASSLASSGNTIYF. The CDR3 DNA reads TGTGCCAGCTCACTTGCGAGCTCTGGAAACACCATATATTTT.

CDR3 residues: CASIRDRISGNTIYF. Here the CDR3 DNA reads TGTGCCAGCATCCGGGACAGGATCTCTGGAAACACCATATATTTT. This chain uses TRBV28 with TRBJ1-3; 8 bases map to TRBD1. Germline assignment: CDR1 MDHEN and CDR2 SYDVKM. The J segment lost 0 bases and the V segment lost 7 bases, leaving 5 bases of the junction unmatched. This CDR3 spans 15 amino acids. Combining the CDR3 with reference TRBV28 and TRBJ1-3 gives the whole variable domain DVKVTQSSRYLVKRTGEKVFLECVQDMDHENMFWYRQDPGLGLRLIYFSYDVKMKEKGDIPEGYSVSREKKERFSLILESASTNQTSMYLCASIRDRISGNTIYFGEGSWLTVV.

The rearrangement uses TRBV6-2 or TRBV6-3 and TRBJ2-6, with D possibly matching TRBD2 (5 bases). Germline V gives CDR1 MNHEY, CDR2 SVGEGT. Trimming removed 2 bases from V and 0 bases from J, with 14 bases in between. The CDR3 runs to 18 residues. CDR3 nucleotide sequence: TGTGCCAGCAGTTACATCAGCGGTTACTTCTCTGGGGCCAACGTCCTGACTTTC. Amino acids: CASSYISGYFSGANVLTF.

The rearrangement links TRBV20-1 to TRBJ1-2, with a tentative D call TRBD1 (6 bases). The CDR3 covers 11 residues. CDR1 DFQATT and CDR2 SNEGSKA come from the germline V gene (reference sequence). Trimming removed 6 bases at V and 3 bases at J, with 8 bases between. The CDR3 sequence: CSARTDYGYTF. DNA of the CDR3: TGCAGTGCCAGGACAGACTATGGCTACACCTTC.

The chain employs TRBV5-4 and TRBJ2-7, with TRBD2 matching over 7 bases. After removal of 0 bases from V and 4 bases from J, the junction contained 7 bases not matched to a gene. The CDR3 totals 15 residues. Germline V gene sequence: CDR1 SGHNT, CDR2 YYREEE (reference sequence). This CDR3 reads CASSLDGRPGYEQYF. CDR3 coding DNA: TGTGCCAGCAGCTTGGACGGGAGGCCCGGGTACGAGCAGTACTTC.

This clone has a handful of counts. The chain recombines TRBV7-3 with TRBJ2-3, with 14 bases aligning to TRBD2. CDR1 is SGHTA and CDR2 is FQGTGA in the germline V gene. The CDR3 runs to 16 residues. Trimming removed 4 bases from V and 5 bases from J; junction bases left unmatched: 5. The CDR3 DNA is TGTGCCAGCAGCTCAGGACTAGCGGGAGGTTTAGATACGCAGTATTTT. Translated: CASSSGLAGGLDTQYF.

This chain joins TRBV5-1 and TRBJ2-7, with a possible D match to TRBD1 (5 bases). In germline, CDR1 is SGHRS, CDR2 YFSETQ. The CDR3 runs to 15 residues. Trimming cost V 0 bases and J 5 bases, with 15 bases left between them. The CDR3 bases are TGCGCCAGCAGCTTGGGATCCGTAGGGGTCCACGAGCAGTACTTC. Residues: CASSLGSVGVHEQYF.

The V gene is TRBV5-4, the J gene TRBJ1-1; D perhaps matches TRBD1 (5 bases). The CDR3 has 13 residues. Between the trimmed V and J ends, which lost 0 bases and 7 bases, there was a span of 10 bases. CDR1 and CDR2 (germline): SGHNT, YYREEE (reference sequence). The CDR3 sequence is CASSLARGDEAFF. In DNA, the CDR3 is TGTGCCAGCAGCTTGGCAAGGGGTGATGAAGCTTTCTTT.

The chain employs TRBV3-1 (or the pseudogene TRBV3-2) and TRBJ1-2; D remains ambiguous. Germline V gene lookup returns CDR1 LGHDT and CDR2 YNNKEL (reference sequence). V was trimmed by 0 bases and J by 3 bases, leaving 5 bases between them. CDR3 length equals 13 residues. The CDR3 reads CASSQENDYGYTF. CDR3 nucleotides: TGTGCCAGCAGCCAAGAGAACGACTATGGCTACACCTTC.